This T cell receptor (beta chain) was sequenced during a study of neurological immune-mediated disorders. MiXCR, applied by TCRdb to the 5' RACE reads, yields one record per CDR3 protein. The sample includes tens of thousands of distinct CDR3 sequences, 3.9% of them seen just once. The CDR3 totals 10 residues. V lost 3 bases and J lost 8, with 4 bases in between. Germline V gene sequence: CDR1 SQVTM, CDR2 ANQGSEA. This clonotype came up many times. Sequenced material: PBMCs. The TCR originated in a man aged 25-45 years with multiple sclerosis. The chain has TRBV29-1 and TRBJ2-2, with no clear D. The chain's CDR3 is CSVDQGELFF. CDR3 DNA sequence: TGCAGCGTTGACCAAGGGGAGCTGTTTTTT.